The 30 T cell receptor beta chains in this list originate from one sample, sequenced in a study of molecular identifiers for immune sequencing clone quantification. One entry per CDR3 protein, called by TCRdb with MiXCR from the PCR reads. The sample shows some 650,000 distinct CDR3 sequences, just under 20% of them seen only once. What was sequenced was naive CD8+ T cells from blood, with Jurkat cell RNA spiked in. The subset here: FACS-sorted CD8+CD4-CCR7+CD45RA+ naive T cells. The receptors were gathered from a human donor in good health. Some libraries in this study had Jurkat cell RNA spiked in.

This clonotype was found many times. The V gene is TRBV20-1, the J gene TRBJ2-5; D is perhaps TRBD1 or TRBD2 (6 bases each). Germline assignment: CDR1 DFQATT and CDR2 SNEGSKA (reference sequence). Between the trimmed V and J ends, which lost 5 bases and 3 bases, there was a span of 13 bases. The CDR3 totals 13 residues. The CDR3 bases are TGCAGTGCTGCGCGGGACACAGAAGAGACCCAGTACTTC. Protein product: CSAARDTEETQYF.

This clonotype was recorded a few times. The chain recombines TRBV4-3 with TRBJ2-5, with 12 bases that match TRBD2. J lost 0 bases, V lost 4 bases, and 9 bases had no gene match. This CDR3 is built from 18 residues. CDR1 is LGHNA, CDR2 YSLEER, per germline. The DNA for the CDR3 is TGCGCCAGCAGCCCCTCTAGCGGGGGGGCCCTGGACCAAGAGACCCAGTACTTC. Protein sequence: CASSPSSGGALDQETQYF.

V usage is TRBV4-3 and J usage is TRBJ2-7; 7 bases match TRBD1. V gave up 6 bases and J gave up 5 bases; unmatched junction bases: 16. In germline, CDR1 is LGHNA, CDR2 YSLEER. The CDR3 spans 16 residues. DNA for the CDR3: TGCGCCAGCAGTCGGGCCCAAGGACAGGAAGCCCACGAGCAGTACTTC. Amino acid sequence: CASSRAQGQEAHEQYF.

There are many counts of this clonotype. This rearrangement joins TRBV4-3 to TRBJ1-1; a possible D gene is TRBD1 (6 bases). V was shortened by 1 base and J by 0 bases, with 21 bases between the two germline ends. CDR3 length equals 19 residues. CDR1 and CDR2 from the germline V gene are LGHNA and YSLEER. CDR3 sequence (DNA): TGCGCCAGCAGCCAAGTGGTGAAAACAGGGCTCAAAATGAACACTGAAGCTTTCTTT. Its translation is CASSQVVKTGLKMNTEAFF.

Points on this clonotype: A read error may be the cause here, since a much bigger clone is one base away. Without the conserved terminal phenylalanine or tryptophan, this CDR3 likely stems from a read error. This chain uses TRBV15 with TRBJ1-1; D is unresolved. The CDR3 runs to 15 residues. V was pared by 1 base and J by 0 bases, with 9 bases between. CDR1 and CDR2 (germline): LNHNV, YYDKDF (reference sequence). Written as DNA, the CDR3 is TGTGCCACCAGCAGAGCTGGGGTCATGAACACTGAAGCTTTCCTT. It yields the protein CATSRAGVMNTEAFL.

In the case of this clonotype: A much larger clonotype is one base distant, so this may be a read error. The chain's CDR3 is CTSSPARQGLPYEQYF. CDR3 in DNA: TGTACCAGCAGCCCAGCTCGACAGGGGCTGCCCTACGAGCAGTACTTC. The chain carries TRBV11-2 and TRBJ2-7, with 8 bases lining up with TRBD1. The CDR3 spans 16 residues. Germline lookup yields CDR1 SGHAT and CDR2 FQNNGV.

This clonotype was seen ten or more times. The rearrangement joins TRBV7-9 to TRBJ2-7; D may be TRBD1 or TRBD2 (5 bases each). The CDR3 runs 14 residues. Trimming removed 5 bases from V and 2 bases from J, with 13 bases in between. CDR1 SEHNR and CDR2 FQNEAQ come from the germline V gene (reference sequence). The CDR3 here is CASSPGRLTYEQYF. CDR3 DNA: TGTGCCAGCAGCCCGGGACGGTTGACCTACGAGCAGTACTTC.

Concerning this clonotype itself: A much bigger clone sits one base away, suggesting this may be a read error. V usage is TRBV30 and J usage is TRBJ2-1; 7 bases agree with TRBD1. CDR3 length equals 12 residues. Per the germline V gene, CDR1 is GTSNPN and CDR2 is SVGIG (reference sequence). Here the CDR3 DNA reads TGTGCCTGGATAAGGGACAGCAATGAGCAGCTCTTC. This codes for CAWIRDSNEQLF.

This clonotype was seen at least ten times. The chain is built from TRBV7-9 and TRBJ2-1, with no clear D. V lost 0 bases and J 8 bases, leaving 11 bases between the germline ends. In germline, CDR1 is SEHNR, CDR2 FQNEAQ (reference sequence). This CDR3 region has 14 residues. CDR3 amino acids: CASSLALTPDEQFF. In DNA, the CDR3 is TGTGCCAGCAGCTTAGCCCTGACCCCCGATGAGCAGTTCTTC.

This clonotype was observed many times. This chain uses TRBV4-3 with TRBJ1-1; D is uncertain. CDR1 and CDR2 (germline): LGHNA, YSLEER. CDR3 size: 16 residues. The V gene lost 0 bases and the J gene lost 3 bases, with 14 bases spanning the gap. CDR3 residues: CASSQDVTAGHTEAFF. The DNA of the CDR3 is TGCGCCAGCAGCCAAGATGTCACCGCTGGGCACACTGAAGCTTTCTTT.

This clonotype has a count of ten or more. The rearrangement links TRBV5-6 to TRBJ1-5, with 7 bases fitting TRBD1. The CDR3 consists of 19 residues. Trimming took 2 bases from V and 0 from J; bases not matched to a gene: 14. The germline V gene encodes CDR1 SGHDT and CDR2 YYEEEE. The CDR3 nucleotides read TGTGCCAGCAGCTTTTGGGTCCCTCAGGGGGGTATTAGCAATCAGCCCCAGCATTTT. Encoded protein: CASSFWVPQGGISNQPQHF.

In regard to this clonotype: A much bigger clone sits one base away, suggesting this may be a read error. The chain recombines TRBV11-2 with TRBJ2-5; D possibly uses TRBD1 or TRBD2 (5 bases each). The CDR3 has 14 amino acids. CDR1 is SGHAT and CDR2 is FQNNGV in the germline V gene. Trimming pared 8 bases from V and 3 bases from J, leaving 16 bases between. For the CDR3, the DNA is TGTGCCAGCCTTCCCGAGGGGCTCGAAGAGACCCAGTACTTC. Its translation: CASLPEGLEETQYF.

This chain links TRBV19 with TRBJ1-1, with unresolved D. CDR3 length: 13 residues. Germline CDR1 LNHDA, CDR2 SQIVND (reference sequence). The V and J ends lost 3 bases and 0 bases respectively, with 5 bases between them. The CDR3 bases are TGTGCCAGTAGTATTATGGTGAACACTGAAGCTTTCTTT. Amino acids: CASSIMVNTEAFF.

This clonotype was recorded many times. This rearrangement joins TRBV5-1 to TRBJ2-3; 8 bases fit TRBD2. Germline V gene lookup returns CDR1 SGHRS and CDR2 YFSETQ. There are 14 residues in the CDR3. The J segment lost 5 bases and the V segment lost 6 bases, leaving 8 bases of the junction unmatched. The CDR3: CASKTGGVEDTQYF. The CDR3 DNA reads as TGCGCCAGCAAGACGGGGGGGGTAGAAGATACGCAGTATTTT.

A note on this clonotype: A single base separates this from a much larger clone, so it may be a read error. This CDR3 is missing its conserved last phenylalanine or tryptophan, likely due to a read error. The chain employs TRBV3-1 and TRBJ2-3, with D perhaps TRBD2 (6 bases). Germline V gives CDR1 LGHDT, CDR2 YNNKEL (reference sequence). The CDR3 loop spans 17 amino acids. The V gene lost 0 bases and the J gene lost 3 bases, with 16 bases spanning the gap. CDR3 sequence (DNA): TGTGCCAGCAGCCAAGATTGGGGCAGGACTATTACAGATACGCAGTATATT. Encoded protein: CASSQDWGRTITDTQYI.

This clonotype was observed a few times. The chain couples TRBV2 to TRBJ2-7; 9 nucleotides agree with TRBD2. CDR3 length: 16 residues. CDR1 and CDR2 from the germline V gene are SNHLY and FYNNEI. The V and J ends lost 4 bases and 6 bases, in that order; junction bases with no gene match: 13. The DNA for the CDR3 is TGTGCCAGCAGTGCCCTCCTCCCGGGACTAGCACCCGAGCAGTACTTC. Its translation: CASSALLPGLAPEQYF.

This clonotype was found many times. V is TRBV30 and J is TRBJ2-2; 7 bases agree with TRBD1. Germline V gives CDR1 GTSNPN, CDR2 SVGIG (reference sequence). Losses at the gene ends were 5 bases for V and 5 bases for J; bases not matched to a gene: 8. This CDR3 spans 14 amino acids. The CDR3 protein is CAWAQGFGTGELFF. In DNA form, the CDR3 reads TGTGCCTGGGCACAGGGGTTTGGTACCGGGGAGCTGTTTTTT.

This clonotype was detected only once. One end of the junction fails to match germline, which may point to a read error. The genes are TRBV28 and TRBJ2-2; D assignment may be TRBD1 or TRBD2 (5 bases each). Germline V gene lookup returns CDR1 MDHEN and CDR2 SYDVKM. The CDR3 covers 15 residues. The CDR3 is CASSFRGLNTGELLF. CDR3 coding DNA: TGTGCCAGCAGTTTTAGGGGATTGAACACCGGGGAGCTGCTTTTT.

Of note for this clonotype: A much more abundant neighbour one base away suggests this may be a read error. The genes are TRBV6-2 or TRBV6-3 and TRBJ2-7; no definite D call. Deletions cut 6 bases from V and 2 bases from J, with 11 bases between. This CDR3 contains 13 residues. Germline V CDR1 and CDR2: MNHEY, SVGEGT. The DNA of the CDR3 is TGTGCCAGCAGGCGGCCCCACGCCTACGAGCAGTACTTC. Residues: CASRRPHAYEQYF.

This clonotype was seen a few times. A junction end diverges from the germline sequence, so it may reflect a read error. CDR3 amino acids: CASSQWGPEALF. The DNA of the CDR3 is TGCGCCAGCAGTCAATGGGGCCCTGAAGCTCTCTTT. The chain is built from TRBV23-1 and TRBJ1-1; D is possibly TRBD1 (5 bases). TRBV23-1 is treated as an ORF (open reading frame) with a function not yet certain. The CDR3 length is 12 residues.

A note on this clonotype: A much larger clonotype is one base distant, so this may be a read error. This chain joins TRBV3-1 and TRBJ2-2, with D possibly matching TRBD2 (5 bases). Germline CDR1 reads LGHDT; CDR2 reads YNNKEL (reference sequence). The CDR3 runs 17 residues. The CDR3 region has the DNA TGTGCCAGCAGCCAAGTTTTTTGGGCACAGAACACCGGGGAGCCGTTTTTT. Translation gives CASSQVFWAQNTGEPFF.

This clonotype was picked up many times. The chain combines TRBV27 with TRBJ1-1, with 7 bases aligning to TRBD1. Trimming removed 2 bases from V and 5 bases from J; junction bases left unmatched: 5. Germline CDR1 reads MNHEY; CDR2 reads SMNVEV (reference sequence). The CDR3 runs 14 residues. The CDR3 DNA reads TGTGCCAGCAGTTTAACAGGGGCGCGGACTGAAGCTTTCTTT. It is translated as CASSLTGARTEAFF.

This clonotype was seen many times. The chain uses TRBV27 and TRBJ1-2; D is uncertain. The CDR3 runs 16 residues. Germline values: CDR1 MNHEY, CDR2 SMNVEV (reference sequence). The germline V and J ends were trimmed by 0 bases and 1 base, with 12 bases remaining between them. CDR3 in DNA: TGTGCCAGCAGTTTATCCGGTGGCAGATTTAACTATGGCTACACCTTC. It encodes CASSLSGGRFNYGYTF.

This clonotype was counted a few times. The genes are TRBV4-1 and TRBJ1-1, with D perhaps TRBD1 (6 bases). Germline-derived CDR1 and CDR2 are MGHRA and YSYEKL. The CDR3 runs to 14 residues. With 3 bases removed from V and 7 bases from J, the gap between germline ends came to 15 bases. The CDR3 DNA follows: TGCGCCAGCAGCCATGCCCCGGGGGCTGTTGAAGCTTTCTTT. It yields the protein CASSHAPGAVEAFF.

Points on this clonotype: A single base separates this from a much larger clone, so it may be a read error. The J gene is TRBJ2-7, the V gene TRBV9; maybe TRBD1 (7 bases). Germline CDR1 and CDR2: SGDLS and YYNGEE. The CDR3 consists of 15 residues. The germline V and J ends were trimmed by 0 bases and 8 bases, with 18 bases remaining between them. This CDR3 is CASSVGGGGAYKQYF. CDR3 bases: TGTGCCAGCAGCGTAGGTGGAGGGGGCGCATACAAGCAGTACTTC.

In the case of this clonotype: A read error may be the cause here, since a much bigger clone is one base away. The chain is built from TRBV7-3 and TRBJ2-7; TRBD2 aligns across 9 bases. V lost 11 bases to trimming and J lost 3 bases; unmatched junction nucleotides: 20. CDR1 is SGHTA, CDR2 FQGTGA, per germline. The CDR3 is made up of 17 amino acids. The CDR3 is CAGGIAMYSGSCYEQYF. CDR3 DNA: TGTGCCGGCGGGATAGCTATGTATAGCGGGAGTTGCTACGAGCAGTACTTC.

This chain connects TRBV4-3 to TRBJ2-2, with 11 bases identical to TRBD2. With V trimmed by 1 base and J by 6 bases, 7 bases remained unmatched. The CDR3 length is 17 residues. Germline-derived CDR1 and CDR2 are LGHNA and YSLEER. This chain's CDR3 is CASSQGVLAGGPGELFF. CDR3 in DNA: TGCGCCAGCAGCCAAGGAGTTCTAGCGGGGGGCCCCGGGGAGCTGTTTTTT.

This clonotype was seen repeatedly, ten times or more. The CDR3, as DNA: TGTGCCAGCAGCTTAGGGCGGGGAATGGGCAATCAGCCCCAGCATTTT. Translation gives CASSLGRGMGNQPQHF. The genes are TRBV7-2 and TRBJ1-5; D uncertain. The CDR3 has 16 residues. The germline V gene encodes CDR1 SGHTA and CDR2 FQGNSA. Trimming stripped 1 base from V and 2 bases from J, with 12 bases between.

At least ten counts were recorded for this clonotype. This chain uses TRBV27 with TRBJ2-3; tentatively, D is TRBD2 (5 bases). Trimming removed 1 base from V and 5 bases from J, with 7 bases in between. The CDR3 loop spans 13 amino acids. CDR1 and CDR2 from the germline V gene are MNHEY and SMNVEV (reference sequence). The chain's CDR3 is CASSLWEQDTQYF. CDR3 DNA sequence: TGTGCCAGCAGTTTATGGGAGCAAGATACGCAGTATTTT.

This clonotype has a handful of counts. This rearrangement joins TRBV19 to TRBJ2-1; no definite D call. There are 13 residues in the CDR3. From germline, CDR1 is LNHDA and CDR2 SQIVND (reference sequence). Between the trimmed V and J ends, which lost 5 bases and 8 bases, there was a span of 13 bases. This CDR3 reads CASSWTPEDEQFF. CDR3 nucleotide sequence: TGTGCCAGTAGTTGGACCCCAGAGGATGAGCAGTTCTTC.